One T cell receptor (beta chain) is described in this entry. Under the authors' procedure: Reference gene primer amplification in the assay estimated nucleated cell counts. Some clones are missing from TCRdb's copy, which holds only in-frame ones; the method was immunoSEQ multiplex PCR. Clonal size and the V and J genes are those of that table, whereas D and trimming came from the DNA. The sample carries fewer than 350,000 clones, around 90% recorded once. This specimen belongs to a study of blood T cell repertoires in COVID-19. Looking at the study overall: From T cells, B-cell-depleted T cells, or PBMCs came the material, which was cDNA or gDNA.

V was clipped by 2 bases and J by 4 bases, with 11 bases between them. The CDR3 length is 14 residues. CDR1 and CDR2 (germline): SEHNR, FQNEAQ (reference sequence). This study enrolled people aged about 18 to 95 from about 26 US geographic areas. What was sequenced was PBMCs or T cells enriched from blood (not recorded which). The V call is TRBV7-9, the J call TRBJ1-2; a possible D gene is TRBD1 (6 bases). The source of this sequence is a woman between 18 and 29 years old with acute COVID-19. The CDR3 reads CASSLRQGSYGYTF. The CDR3 bases are TGTGCCAGCAGCTTACGCCAGGGGAGCTATGGCTACACCTTC.